The clone carrying this T cell receptor (beta chain) was observed a few times. Antigen: not known. PCR primers comprised 60 Vbeta and 13 Jbeta primers. Repertoires were generated with immunoSEQ multiplex PCR, while TCRdb's copy carries only in-frame clones and drops some. The data contain 100,000 to 140,000 clones, around 80% of them singletons. V lost 6 bases and J lost 7; bases outside the gene matches: 1. This CDR3 is built from 11 residues. Germline CDR1 and CDR2: SGHNT and YYREEE (reference sequence). This specimen comes from a study of cytomegalovirus exposure and HLA in healthy donors. Overall study results and limits: An analysis was carried out later, and it reportedly showed fewer N-insertions in an Asian-associated ancestry cluster than the approximately 700-donor mean.

The source material was PBMCs. The chain has TRBV5-4 and TRBJ2-1, with 7 bases lining up with TRBD2. This TCR was recovered from a man aged 25-45 years in good health and CMV-seropositive. CDR3 DNA: TGTGCCAGCATAGCGGGTAATGAGCAGTTCTTC. The encoded protein is CASIAGNEQFF.